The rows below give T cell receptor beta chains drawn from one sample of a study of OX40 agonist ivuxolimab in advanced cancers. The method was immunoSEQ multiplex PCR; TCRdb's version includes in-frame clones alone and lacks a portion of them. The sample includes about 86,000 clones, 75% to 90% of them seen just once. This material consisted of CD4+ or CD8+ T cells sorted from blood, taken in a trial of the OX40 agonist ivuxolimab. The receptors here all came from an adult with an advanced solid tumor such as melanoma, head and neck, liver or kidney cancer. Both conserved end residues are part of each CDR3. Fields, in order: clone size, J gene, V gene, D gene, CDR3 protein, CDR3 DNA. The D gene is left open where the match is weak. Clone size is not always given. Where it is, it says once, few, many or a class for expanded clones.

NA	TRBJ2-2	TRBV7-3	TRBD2	CASSSGSGRPGTGELFF	TGTGCCAGCAGCTCAGGTAGCGGGAGGCCCGGTACCGGGGAGCTGTTTTTT
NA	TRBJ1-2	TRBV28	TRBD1	CASSQRTGRLYGYTF	TGTGCCAGCAGTCAACGGACAGGGCGGCTCTATGGCTACACCTTC
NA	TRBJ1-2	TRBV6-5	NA	CASSYSRVGERGYTF	TGTGCCAGCAGTTACTCGAGGGTAGGGGAACGCGGCTACACCTTC
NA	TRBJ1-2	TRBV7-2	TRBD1	CASSRTGLNYGYTF	TGTGCCAGCAGCCGGACAGGGTTGAACTATGGCTACACCTTC
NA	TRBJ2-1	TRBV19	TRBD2	CASSIRGTSGSSYNEQFF	TGTGCCAGTAGTATAAGGGGGACTAGCGGGAGCTCCTACAATGAGCAGTTCTTC
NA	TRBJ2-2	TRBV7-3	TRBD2	CASSLLGLAGDGELFF	TGTGCCAGCAGCTTATTGGGACTAGCCGGCGACGGGGAGCTGTTTTTT
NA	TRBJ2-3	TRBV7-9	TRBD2	CASSLQREGTDTQYF	TGTGCCAGCAGCTTACAGCGGGAGGGAACAGATACGCAGTATTTT
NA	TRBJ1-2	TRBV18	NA	CASSPQQVGYWGYTF	TGTGCCAGCTCACCACAGCAAGTCGGGTATTGGGGCTACACCTTC
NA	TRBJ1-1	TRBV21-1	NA	CASSKLGWRAPEAFF	TGTGCCAGCAGCAAATTAGGGTGGAGGGCCCCTGAAGCTTTCTTT
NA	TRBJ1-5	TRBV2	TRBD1	CASSGQGVVNQPQHF	TGTGCCAGCAGCGGACAGGGAGTAGTGAATCAGCCCCAGCATTTT
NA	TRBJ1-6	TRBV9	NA	CASSVAAAYNSPLHF	TGTGCCAGCAGCGTAGCGGCAGCTTATAATTCACCCCTCCACTTT
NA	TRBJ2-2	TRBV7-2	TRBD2	CASSLPTSGGNTGELFF	TGTGCCAGCAGCTTACCAACTAGCGGGGGTAACACCGGGGAGCTGTTTTTT
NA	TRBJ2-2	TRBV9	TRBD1	CATGRGPTGELFF	TGTGCCACCGGCAGGGGGCCCACCGGGGAGCTGTTTTTT
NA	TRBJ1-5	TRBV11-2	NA	CASSDISGGNQPQHF	TGTGCCAGCAGCGACATCTCCGGGGGCAATCAGCCCCAGCATTTT
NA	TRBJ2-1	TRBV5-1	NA	CASSLVRISYNEQFF	TGCGCCAGCAGCTTGGTCCGGATCTCCTACAATGAGCAGTTCTTC
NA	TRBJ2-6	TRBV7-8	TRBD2	CASSLAGRAGGANVLTF	TGTGCCAGCAGCTTAGCCGGGAGGGCCGGAGGGGCCAACGTCCTGACTTTC
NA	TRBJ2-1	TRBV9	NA	CASSPRPPSRGVMRGEQFF	TGTGCCAGCAGCCCCCGCCCCCCGAGTCGGGGGGTGATGAGGGGGGAGCAGTTCTTC
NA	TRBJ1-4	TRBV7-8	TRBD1	CASSLATTGGEKLFF	TGTGCCAGCAGCTTAGCGACGACAGGGGGCGAAAAACTGTTTTTT
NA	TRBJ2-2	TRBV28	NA	CASSGGRGSTGELFF	TGTGCCAGCAGTGGGGGCCGGGGTAGCACCGGGGAGCTGTTTTTT
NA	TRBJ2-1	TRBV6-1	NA	CASSEPGAPSPQLFF	TGTGCCAGCAGTGAACCAGGGGCGCCTAGCCCCCAACTGTTCTTC
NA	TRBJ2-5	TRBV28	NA	CASLSRNQETQYF	TGTGCCAGCCTATCCAGGAATCAAGAGACCCAGTACTTC
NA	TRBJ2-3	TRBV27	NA	CASSSPGAPTDTQYF	TGTGCCAGCAGTTCCCCAGGGGCCCCCACAGATACGCAGTATTTT
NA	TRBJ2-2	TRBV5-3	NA	CARSLRGGELFF	TGTGCCAGAAGCTTGCGCGGCGGGGAGCTGTTTTTT
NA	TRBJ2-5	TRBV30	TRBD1	CAWSRDSNVETQYF	TGTGCCTGGAGCCGGGACAGTAATGTGGAGACCCAGTACTTC
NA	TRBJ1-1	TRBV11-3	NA	CASSAKTSTEAFF	TGTGCCAGCAGCGCGAAAACCTCCACTGAAGCTTTCTTT
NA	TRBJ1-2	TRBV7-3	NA	CASSLDVADFGGYTF	TGTGCCAGCAGCTTAGACGTCGCAGACTTCGGCGGCTACACCTTC
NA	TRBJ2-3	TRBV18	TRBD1	CASSPGQGTDTQYF	TGTGCCAGCTCACCAGGACAGGGCACAGATACGCAGTATTTT
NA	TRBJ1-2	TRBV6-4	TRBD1	CASRALSQGGGYTF	TGTGCCAGCAGGGCCCTTTCGCAGGGGGGTGGCTACACCTTC
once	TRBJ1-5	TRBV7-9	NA	CASSLTAYQPQHF	TGTGCCAGCAGCCTGACAGCTTATCAGCCCCAGCATTTT
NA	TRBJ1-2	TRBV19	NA	CASTPQGAYGYTF	TGTGCCAGTACCCCACAGGGTGCCTATGGCTACACCTTC
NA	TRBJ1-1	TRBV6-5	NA	CASIGRFIMNTEAFF	TGTGCCAGCATAGGCCGGTTTATTATGAACACTGAAGCTTTCTTT